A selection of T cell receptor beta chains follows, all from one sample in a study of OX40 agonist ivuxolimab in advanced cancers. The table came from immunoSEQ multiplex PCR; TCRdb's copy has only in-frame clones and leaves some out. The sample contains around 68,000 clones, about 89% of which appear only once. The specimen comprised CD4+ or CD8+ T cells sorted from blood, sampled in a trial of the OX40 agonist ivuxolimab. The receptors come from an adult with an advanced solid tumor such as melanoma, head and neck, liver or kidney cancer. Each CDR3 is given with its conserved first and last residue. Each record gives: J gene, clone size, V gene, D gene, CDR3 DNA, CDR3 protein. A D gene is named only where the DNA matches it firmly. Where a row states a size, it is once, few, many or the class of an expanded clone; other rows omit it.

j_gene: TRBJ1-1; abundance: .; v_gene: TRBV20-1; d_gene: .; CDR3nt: TGCAGTGTCGGGGGGAACACTGAAGCTTTCTTT; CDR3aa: CSVGGNTEAFF
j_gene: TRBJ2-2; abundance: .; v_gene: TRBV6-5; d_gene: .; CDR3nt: TGTGCCAGCAGTTACTCGACGGGGGAGCTGTTTTTT; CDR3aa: CASSYSTGELFF
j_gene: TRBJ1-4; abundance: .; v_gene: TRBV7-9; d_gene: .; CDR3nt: TGTGCCAGCAGCTTAGGTTCCTCCCCCAATGAAAAACTGTTTTTT; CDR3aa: CASSLGSSPNEKLFF
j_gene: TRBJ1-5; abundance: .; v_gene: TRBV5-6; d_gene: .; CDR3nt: TGTGCCAGCAGCACGGGGCCGGTAGGTCAGCCCCAGCATTTT; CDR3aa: CASSTGPVGQPQHF
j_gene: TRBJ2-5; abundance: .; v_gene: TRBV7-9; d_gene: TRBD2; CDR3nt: TGTGCCAGCAGCCCTTGGACTAGCGGGGGCCCGGCGAGGGAGACCCAGTACTTC; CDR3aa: CASSPWTSGGPARETQYF
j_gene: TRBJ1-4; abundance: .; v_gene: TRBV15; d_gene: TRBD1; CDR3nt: TGTGCCACCAACCGGGACAGGCAGGCTAATGAAAAACTGTTTTTT; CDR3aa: CATNRDRQANEKLFF
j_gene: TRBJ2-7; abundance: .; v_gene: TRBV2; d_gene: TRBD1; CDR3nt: TGTGCCAGCCGATATGGGACAGGGGGCGAGCAGTACTTC; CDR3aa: CASRYGTGGEQYF
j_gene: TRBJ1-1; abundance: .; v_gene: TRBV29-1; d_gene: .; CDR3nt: TGCAGCTCTGGGTGGGACACTGAAGCTTTCTTT; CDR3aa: CSSGWDTEAFF
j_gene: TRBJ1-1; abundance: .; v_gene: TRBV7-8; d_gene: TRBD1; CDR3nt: TGTGCCAGCAGCCTCGTGCGGGACAGGCTTTTGAACACTGAAGCTTTCTTT; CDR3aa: CASSLVRDRLLNTEAFF
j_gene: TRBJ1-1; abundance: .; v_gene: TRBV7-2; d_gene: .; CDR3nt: TGTGCCAGCAGAAGGGAGATGAACACTGAAGCTTTCTTT; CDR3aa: CASRREMNTEAFF
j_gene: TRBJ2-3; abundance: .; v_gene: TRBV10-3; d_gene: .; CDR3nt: TGTGCCATCAGTGCGCACTCGGGACGCAACACAGATACGCAGTATTTT; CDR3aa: CAISAHSGRNTDTQYF
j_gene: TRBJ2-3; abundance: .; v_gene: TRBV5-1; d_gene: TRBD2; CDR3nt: TGCGCCAGCAGCTTGGCGCTAGCGGGGCGCACAGATACGCAGTATTTT; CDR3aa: CASSLALAGRTDTQYF
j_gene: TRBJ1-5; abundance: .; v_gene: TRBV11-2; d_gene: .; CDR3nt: TGTGCCAGCAGCTTGGGAATAAGGAATCAGCCCCAGCATTTT; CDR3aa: CASSLGIRNQPQHF
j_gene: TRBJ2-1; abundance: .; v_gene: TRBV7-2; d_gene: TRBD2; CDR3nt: TGTGCCAGTAGCTTAGAGGCTAGCGGGAGCTACAATGAGCAGTTCTTC; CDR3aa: CASSLEASGSYNEQFF
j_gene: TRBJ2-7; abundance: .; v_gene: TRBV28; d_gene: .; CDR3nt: TGTGCCAGCAGTTTTCTGGGGTCGGGATCCTACGAGCAGTACTTC; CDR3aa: CASSFLGSGSYEQYF
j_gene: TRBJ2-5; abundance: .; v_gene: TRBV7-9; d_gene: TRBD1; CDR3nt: TGTGCCAGCAGCTTAATGAATACAGGGGCATCGTCTTGGGTGACCCAGTACTTC; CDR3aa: CASSLMNTGASSWVTQYF
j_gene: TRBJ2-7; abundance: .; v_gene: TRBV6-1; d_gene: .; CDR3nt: TGTGCCAGCAGTGAAGATCCTAGCCGAACCTACGAGCAGTACTTC; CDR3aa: CASSEDPSRTYEQYF
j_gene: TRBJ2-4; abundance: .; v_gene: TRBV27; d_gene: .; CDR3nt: TGTGCCAGCAGTTTAGGGGGGGCAACCAAAAACATTCAGTACTTC; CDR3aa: CASSLGGATKNIQYF
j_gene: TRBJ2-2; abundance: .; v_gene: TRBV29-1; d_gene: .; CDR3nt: TGCAGCGTTGCGAGATGGGGGGATGGCGGGGAGCTGTTTTTT; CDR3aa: CSVARWGDGGELFF
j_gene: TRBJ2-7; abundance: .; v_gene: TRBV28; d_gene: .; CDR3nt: TGTGCCAGCAGTTCGAGCTTCTGGGAGCAGTACTTC; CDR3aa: CASSSSFWEQYF
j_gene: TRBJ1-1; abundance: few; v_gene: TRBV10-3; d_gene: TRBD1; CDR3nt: TGTGCCATCAGTGGGCCGGGACAGGGGAAAACTGAAGCTTTCTTT; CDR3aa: CAISGPGQGKTEAFF
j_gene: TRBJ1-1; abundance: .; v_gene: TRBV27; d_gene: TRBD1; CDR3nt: TGTGCCAGCAGTCTCAGGGGGCATCTTGGCACTGAAGCTTTCTTT; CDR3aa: CASSLRGHLGTEAFF
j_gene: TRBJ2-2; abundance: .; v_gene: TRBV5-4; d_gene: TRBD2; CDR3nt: TGTGCCAGCAGCTTGGATGTTAGCGGGGGCCTCACCGGGGAGCTGTTTTTT; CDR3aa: CASSLDVSGGLTGELFF
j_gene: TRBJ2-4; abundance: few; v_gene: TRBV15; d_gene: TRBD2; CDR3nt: TGTGCCACCAGCAGAGATAGGGCTAGCGGTACCAAAAACATTCAGTACTTC; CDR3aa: CATSRDRASGTKNIQYF
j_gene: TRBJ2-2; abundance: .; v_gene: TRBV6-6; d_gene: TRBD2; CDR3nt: TGTGCCAGCAACCACAGAGCGGGAGAAGGGGAGCTGTTTTTT; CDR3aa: CASNHRAGEGELFF
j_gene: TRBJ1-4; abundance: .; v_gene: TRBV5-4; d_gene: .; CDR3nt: TGTGCCAGCAGCCTGAAGGGGGGAGCTAATGAAAAACTGTTTTTT; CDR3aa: CASSLKGGANEKLFF
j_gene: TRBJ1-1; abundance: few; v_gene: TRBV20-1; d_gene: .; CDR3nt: TGCAGTGCTAGGCGGACTGAAGCTTTCTTT; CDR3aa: CSARRTEAFF
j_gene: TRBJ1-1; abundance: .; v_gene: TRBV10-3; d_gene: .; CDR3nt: TGTGCCACCGCTGGACAGTTCATGAACACTGAAGCTTTCTTT; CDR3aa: CATAGQFMNTEAFF
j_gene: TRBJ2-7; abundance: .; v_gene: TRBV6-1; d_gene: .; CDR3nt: TGTGCCAGCAGTATAACAGTGTACGAGCAGTACTTC; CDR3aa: CASSITVYEQYF
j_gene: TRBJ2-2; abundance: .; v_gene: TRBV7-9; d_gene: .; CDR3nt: TGTGCCAGCATGGCGGCAGGGTGGACCGGGGAGCTGTTTTTT; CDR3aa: CASMAAGWTGELFF
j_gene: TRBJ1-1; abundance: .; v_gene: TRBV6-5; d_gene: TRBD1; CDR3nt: TGTGCCAGCAGTTACTCTCCAGGGGGTGGGGCTTTCTTT; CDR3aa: CASSYSPGGGAFF
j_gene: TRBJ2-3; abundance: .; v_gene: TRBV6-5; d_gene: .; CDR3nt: TGTGCCAGCAGCCGGACAGTTAACTCTGATACGCAGTATTTT; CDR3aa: CASSRTVNSDTQYF
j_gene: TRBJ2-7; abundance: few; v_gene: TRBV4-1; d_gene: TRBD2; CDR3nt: TGCGCCAGCAGCCAACCCTTTCCGGGACTAGCGGGAGAAAGCTCCTACGAGCAGTACTTC; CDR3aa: CASSQPFPGLAGESSYEQYF
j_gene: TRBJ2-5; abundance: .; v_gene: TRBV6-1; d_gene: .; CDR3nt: TGTGCCAGCAGTGATATAACGGGGCCCGGGACCCAGTACTTC; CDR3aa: CASSDITGPGTQYF
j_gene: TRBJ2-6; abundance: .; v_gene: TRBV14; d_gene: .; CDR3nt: TGTGCCAGCAGCCAAATCTCTGGGGCCAACGTCCTGACTTTC; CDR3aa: CASSQISGANVLTF
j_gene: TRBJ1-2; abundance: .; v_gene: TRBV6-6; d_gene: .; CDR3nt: TGTGCCAGCAGCCGCGAACAGGAAACGGTCTATGGCTACACCTTC; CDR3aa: CASSREQETVYGYTF
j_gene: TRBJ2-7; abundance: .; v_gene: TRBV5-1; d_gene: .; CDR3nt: TGCGCCAGCAGCATGGACGGCGTCTACGAGCAGTACTTC; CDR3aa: CASSMDGVYEQYF
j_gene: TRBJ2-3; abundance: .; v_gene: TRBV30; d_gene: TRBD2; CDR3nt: TGTGCCTGGAGTGTAAGGGCTAGCGGGAGGGCAGCGGATACGCAGTATTTT; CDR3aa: CAWSVRASGRAADTQYF
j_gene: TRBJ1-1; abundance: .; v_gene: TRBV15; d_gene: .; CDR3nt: TGTGCCACCAGCAGAGATTTCACTGAAGCTTTCTTT; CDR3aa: CATSRDFTEAFF
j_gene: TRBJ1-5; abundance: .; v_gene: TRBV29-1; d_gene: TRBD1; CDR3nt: TGCAGCGCAACCGGGACAGAATTCAATCAGCCCCAGCATTTT; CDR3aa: CSATGTEFNQPQHF
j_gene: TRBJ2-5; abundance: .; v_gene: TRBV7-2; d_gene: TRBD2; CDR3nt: TGTGCCAGCAGCTTAGTTAGCGGGGACCAAGAGACCCAGTACTTC; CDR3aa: CASSLVSGDQETQYF
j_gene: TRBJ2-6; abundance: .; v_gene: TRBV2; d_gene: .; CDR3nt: TGTGCCAGCCGCCCCGGGTCTGGGGCCAACGTCCTGACTTTC; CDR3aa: CASRPGSGANVLTF
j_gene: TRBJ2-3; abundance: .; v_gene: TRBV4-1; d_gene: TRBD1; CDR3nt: TGCGCCAGCAGCCAAAGGGACAGGGGGTTCACAGATACGCAGTATTTT; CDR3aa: CASSQRDRGFTDTQYF
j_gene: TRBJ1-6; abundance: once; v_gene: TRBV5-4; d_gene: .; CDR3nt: TGTGCCAGCAGCCCGGACTCCCCGTCACCCCTCCACTTT; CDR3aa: CASSPDSPSPLHF
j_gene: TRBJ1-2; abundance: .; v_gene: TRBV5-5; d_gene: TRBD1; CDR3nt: TGTGCCAGCAGCTATACAGGGGATGGCTACACCTTC; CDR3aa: CASSYTGDGYTF
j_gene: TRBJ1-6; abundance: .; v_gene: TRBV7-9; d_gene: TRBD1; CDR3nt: TGTGCCAGCAGCCCAACAGGGGTGAGTTCACCCCTCCACTTT; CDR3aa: CASSPTGVSSPLHF
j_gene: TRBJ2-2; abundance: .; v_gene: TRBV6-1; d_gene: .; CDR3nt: TGTGCCAGCAGTGAAGGGGTCCCCGGGGAGCTGTTTTTT; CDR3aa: CASSEGVPGELFF
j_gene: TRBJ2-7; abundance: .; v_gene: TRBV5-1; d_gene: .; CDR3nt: TGCGCCAGCAGCCCCGGGACAAGGTACGAGCAGTACTTC; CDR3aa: CASSPGTRYEQYF
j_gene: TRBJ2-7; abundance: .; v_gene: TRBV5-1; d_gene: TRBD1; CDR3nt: TGCGCCAGCAGCCTGGGACAGGGGGAATGCCACGAGCAGTACTTC; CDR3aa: CASSLGQGECHEQYF
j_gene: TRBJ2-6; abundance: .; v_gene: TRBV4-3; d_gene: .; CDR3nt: TGCGCCAGCAGCTCCCAGGTCTCTGGGGCCAACGTCCTGACTTTC; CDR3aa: CASSSQVSGANVLTF
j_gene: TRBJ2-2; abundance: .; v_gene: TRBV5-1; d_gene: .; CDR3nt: TGCGCCAGCAGCTACCGGACAGATAACACCGGGGAGCTGTTTTTT; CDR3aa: CASSYRTDNTGELFF
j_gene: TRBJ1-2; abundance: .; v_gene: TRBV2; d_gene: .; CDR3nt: TGTGCCAGCCCCCCTACCGGCAGCTATGGCTACACCTTC; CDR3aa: CASPPTGSYGYTF
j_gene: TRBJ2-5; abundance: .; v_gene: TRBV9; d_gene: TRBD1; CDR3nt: TGTGCCAGCAGCGCGGGACAGAGAGCCCAAGAGACCCAGTACTTC; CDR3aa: CASSAGQRAQETQYF
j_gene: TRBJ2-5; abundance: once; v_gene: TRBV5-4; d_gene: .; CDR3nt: TGTGCCAGCAGCTTGGAACCAGGAGATCAAGAGACCCAGTACTTC; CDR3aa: CASSLEPGDQETQYF
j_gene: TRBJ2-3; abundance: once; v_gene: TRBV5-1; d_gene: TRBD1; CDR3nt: TGCGCCAGCAGCTTGGGTGGGACAGGGCCCACAGATACGCAGTATTTT; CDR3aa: CASSLGGTGPTDTQYF